These T cell receptor beta chains were read from a single sample in a study of PD-1 blockade in classical Hodgkin lymphoma. Generated by immunoSEQ multiplex PCR, the TCRdb table keeps only in-frame clones and is missing some. Of tens of thousands of clones detected, roughly 90% appear once; the ten largest clones hold roughly 9.7%. The sample in question was peripheral blood mononuclear cells (PBMCs), obtained at baseline. Every receptor here comes from a human donor with classical Hodgkin lymphoma. The CDR3 runs from the conserved cysteine through the conserved F or W. The order of the fields is clone size, V gene, J gene, D gene, CDR3 DNA, CDR3 protein. D genes are given only for firm matches. Clone size is stated in some rows and not others, as once, few, many or a class when expanded.

abundance: -; v_gene: TRBV27; j_gene: TRBJ2-7; d_gene: -; CDR3nt: TGTGCCAGCAGTTTGGGGCAGAACTCCTACGAGCAGTACTTC; CDR3aa: CASSLGQNSYEQYF
abundance: -; v_gene: TRBV7-9; j_gene: TRBJ2-7; d_gene: -; CDR3nt: TGTGCCAGCAGCTCGACCCCTTACGAGCAGTACTTC; CDR3aa: CASSSTPYEQYF
abundance: -; v_gene: TRBV7-2; j_gene: TRBJ2-3; d_gene: TRBD2; CDR3nt: TGTGCCAGCAGCTTAGGGCCGGGACTAGGGACAACAGATACGCAGTATTTT; CDR3aa: CASSLGPGLGTTDTQYF
abundance: -; v_gene: TRBV19; j_gene: TRBJ1-4; d_gene: -; CDR3nt: TGTGCCAGTAGTATCCGGCAGTCCGTTGAAAAACTGTTTTTT; CDR3aa: CASSIRQSVEKLFF
abundance: -; v_gene: TRBV27; j_gene: TRBJ1-5; d_gene: -; CDR3nt: TGTGCCAGCAGTTTACAGGGGTGGGGTCAGCCCCAGCATTTT; CDR3aa: CASSLQGWGQPQHF
abundance: -; v_gene: TRBV6-4; j_gene: TRBJ2-3; d_gene: -; CDR3nt: TGTGCCAGCAGTGACTCTGGAGGGGAGGATACGCAGTATTTT; CDR3aa: CASSDSGGEDTQYF
abundance: -; v_gene: TRBV19; j_gene: TRBJ2-3; d_gene: -; CDR3nt: TGTGCCAGTACCCCTGGCCTGGCAGATACGCAGTATTTT; CDR3aa: CASTPGLADTQYF
abundance: -; v_gene: TRBV7-9; j_gene: TRBJ2-3; d_gene: -; CDR3nt: TGTGCCAGCAGCTTGGAGGGAACAGATACGCAGTATTTT; CDR3aa: CASSLEGTDTQYF
abundance: -; v_gene: TRBV28; j_gene: TRBJ1-2; d_gene: -; CDR3nt: TGTGCCAGCAGTTTGTACCGCCAGACTAACTATGGCTACACCTTC; CDR3aa: CASSLYRQTNYGYTF
abundance: -; v_gene: TRBV7-8; j_gene: TRBJ2-3; d_gene: -; CDR3nt: TGTGCCAGCAGGTTGGGGGGGGGCGGCGATACGCAGTATTTT; CDR3aa: CASRLGGGGDTQYF
abundance: -; v_gene: TRBV6-1; j_gene: TRBJ2-7; d_gene: -; CDR3nt: TGTGCCAGCAGCAGGGTTGACGAGCAGTACTTC; CDR3aa: CASSRVDEQYF
abundance: -; v_gene: TRBV6-1; j_gene: TRBJ1-5; d_gene: -; CDR3nt: TGTGCCAGCAGTGATTTTGCCACGCCCGGCCAGCCCCAGCATTTT; CDR3aa: CASSDFATPGQPQHF
abundance: once; v_gene: TRBV2; j_gene: TRBJ1-2; d_gene: TRBD1; CDR3nt: TGTGCCAGCACAAGACAGGGTGCTAACTATGGCTACACCTTC; CDR3aa: CASTRQGANYGYTF
abundance: -; v_gene: TRBV27; j_gene: TRBJ2-1; d_gene: TRBD2; CDR3nt: TGTGCCAGCAGCCCGCGGGGGGGGATCTCCTACAATGAGCAGTTCTTC; CDR3aa: CASSPRGGISYNEQFF
abundance: -; v_gene: TRBV10-3; j_gene: TRBJ1-5; d_gene: -; CDR3nt: TGTGCCATCAAGGGGGAAATTAGCAATCAGCCCCAGCATTTT; CDR3aa: CAIKGEISNQPQHF
abundance: few; v_gene: TRBV14; j_gene: TRBJ2-7; d_gene: -; CDR3nt: TGTGCCAGCAGCCAAGGAGTCTCGAGACACGGCTACGAGCAGTACTTC; CDR3aa: CASSQGVSRHGYEQYF
abundance: -; v_gene: TRBV5-5; j_gene: TRBJ1-4; d_gene: TRBD1; CDR3nt: TGTGCCAGCAGTCGACCGGGACAGGGAAACGAAAAACTGTTTTTT; CDR3aa: CASSRPGQGNEKLFF
abundance: -; v_gene: TRBV27; j_gene: TRBJ1-4; d_gene: -; CDR3nt: TGTGCCAGCAGCTGGACAGTAAAGGAAAAACTGTTTTTT; CDR3aa: CASSWTVKEKLFF
abundance: -; v_gene: TRBV5-1; j_gene: TRBJ1-1; d_gene: TRBD1; CDR3nt: TGCGCCAGCAGCTTGTGGACAGGGCCGGGGGACACTGAAGCTTTCTTT; CDR3aa: CASSLWTGPGDTEAFF
abundance: -; v_gene: TRBV7-8; j_gene: TRBJ2-7; d_gene: TRBD2; CDR3nt: TGTGCCACTCAAGCGGGAGTGGGGCAGTACTTC; CDR3aa: CATQAGVGQYF
abundance: -; v_gene: TRBV19; j_gene: TRBJ1-4; d_gene: -; CDR3nt: TGTGCCACTACTTCAACGGCAGCTATTTCAACTAATGAAAAACTGTTTTTT; CDR3aa: CATTSTAAISTNEKLFF
abundance: -; v_gene: TRBV18; j_gene: TRBJ2-7; d_gene: TRBD2; CDR3nt: TGTGCCAGCTCCCTAGCGGGAGGGCCCTACGAGCAGTACTTC; CDR3aa: CASSLAGGPYEQYF
abundance: once; v_gene: TRBV4-3; j_gene: TRBJ1-5; d_gene: -; CDR3nt: TGCGCCAGCAGCCAAGAAGCAGGGGGCAATCAGCCCCAGCATTTT; CDR3aa: CASSQEAGGNQPQHF
abundance: once; v_gene: TRBV7-6; j_gene: TRBJ1-3; d_gene: TRBD1; CDR3nt: TGTGCCAGCAGCCAAAGACAGGGCGTCTCTTCTGGAAACACCATATATTTT; CDR3aa: CASSQRQGVSSGNTIYF
abundance: -; v_gene: TRBV5-4; j_gene: TRBJ2-7; d_gene: -; CDR3nt: TGTGCCAGCAGCCGAGCCTCCTCCTACGAGCAGTACTTC; CDR3aa: CASSRASSYEQYF
abundance: -; v_gene: TRBV4-1; j_gene: TRBJ2-2; d_gene: -; CDR3nt: TGCGCCAGCAGCCAAGTGAGGGGGGTTTGGGTGAACACCGGGGAGCTGTTTTTT; CDR3aa: CASSQVRGVWVNTGELFF
abundance: -; v_gene: TRBV14; j_gene: TRBJ2-2; d_gene: -; CDR3nt: TGTGCCAGCAGCCAAGAATGGTTCGGCACCGGGGAGCTGTTTTTT; CDR3aa: CASSQEWFGTGELFF
abundance: few; v_gene: TRBV5-6; j_gene: TRBJ2-7; d_gene: -; CDR3nt: TGTGCCAGCAGCTTCCGTACGGCCTACGAGCAGTACTTC; CDR3aa: CASSFRTAYEQYF
abundance: -; v_gene: TRBV9; j_gene: TRBJ1-2; d_gene: -; CDR3nt: TGTGCCAGCAGCCCGAATGGGGGTAGGGGCTACACCTTC; CDR3aa: CASSPNGGRGYTF
abundance: -; v_gene: TRBV28; j_gene: TRBJ1-2; d_gene: -; CDR3nt: TGTGCCAGCAGTTCCCAACAGGGTGGCTCCTACTATGGCTACACCTTC; CDR3aa: CASSSQQGGSYYGYTF
abundance: -; v_gene: TRBV19; j_gene: TRBJ1-2; d_gene: -; CDR3nt: TGTGCCAGTAGTATTTCCGACGGGAATTATGGCTACACCTTC; CDR3aa: CASSISDGNYGYTF
abundance: -; v_gene: TRBV4-3; j_gene: TRBJ2-5; d_gene: TRBD1; CDR3nt: TGCGCCAGCAGCCAGGGGACAGGGCGGGCAGAGACCCAGTACTTC; CDR3aa: CASSQGTGRAETQYF
abundance: -; v_gene: TRBV2; j_gene: TRBJ1-1; d_gene: -; CDR3nt: TGTGCCAGCACAACAGGGACGGACACTGAAGCTTTCTTT; CDR3aa: CASTTGTDTEAFF
abundance: -; v_gene: TRBV6-4; j_gene: TRBJ2-3; d_gene: TRBD2; CDR3nt: TGTGCCAGCAGTAGAAGCGGGAGTGCAGATACGCAGTATTTT; CDR3aa: CASSRSGSADTQYF
abundance: -; v_gene: TRBV5-1; j_gene: TRBJ2-3; d_gene: -; CDR3nt: TGCGCCAGCAGCCCCCGCTCATACCCGGATACGCAGTATTTT; CDR3aa: CASSPRSYPDTQYF
abundance: -; v_gene: TRBV9; j_gene: TRBJ2-2; d_gene: -; CDR3nt: TGTGCCAGCAGCGACCCCACTCCGGACAGCCACACCGGGGAGCTGTTTTTT; CDR3aa: CASSDPTPDSHTGELFF
abundance: -; v_gene: TRBV6-6; j_gene: TRBJ2-3; d_gene: TRBD2; CDR3nt: TGTGCCAGCAGGAGCGGGGGGGCTAGCACAGATACGCAGTATTTT; CDR3aa: CASRSGGASTDTQYF
abundance: -; v_gene: TRBV15; j_gene: TRBJ2-7; d_gene: -; CDR3nt: TGTGCCACCAGCAGAGGCGACGGGTCCTACGAGCAGTACTTC; CDR3aa: CATSRGDGSYEQYF
abundance: -; v_gene: TRBV14; j_gene: TRBJ1-1; d_gene: -; CDR3nt: TGTGCCAGCAGCCAAGACCAAGACTTAACTGAAGCTTTCTTT; CDR3aa: CASSQDQDLTEAFF
abundance: -; v_gene: TRBV27; j_gene: TRBJ2-2; d_gene: TRBD1; CDR3nt: TGTGCCAGCAGCCCATCCGGGACAGGGGGAACCGGGGAGCTGTTTTTT; CDR3aa: CASSPSGTGGTGELFF
abundance: -; v_gene: TRBV4-1; j_gene: TRBJ2-2; d_gene: -; CDR3nt: TGCGCCAGCAGCCAACTGACCGGGGAGCTGTTTTTT; CDR3aa: CASSQLTGELFF
abundance: -; v_gene: TRBV19; j_gene: TRBJ2-3; d_gene: -; CDR3nt: TGTGCCAGTAGTCCGACCCGAGGTACAGATACGCAGTATTTT; CDR3aa: CASSPTRGTDTQYF
abundance: once; v_gene: TRBV6-8; j_gene: TRBJ2-3; d_gene: TRBD2; CDR3nt: TGTGCCAGCAGTTACCTCCTTCAAACTAGCGGGGGGCCCACAGATACGCAGTATTTT; CDR3aa: CASSYLLQTSGGPTDTQYF
abundance: -; v_gene: TRBV15; j_gene: TRBJ1-4; d_gene: -; CDR3nt: TGTGCCACCAGCAGAGGGCCCCAGGGTGCAACTAATGAAAAACTGTTTTTT; CDR3aa: CATSRGPQGATNEKLFF
abundance: -; v_gene: TRBV27; j_gene: TRBJ2-5; d_gene: TRBD1; CDR3nt: TGTGCCAGCAGTGACACCCCACAGGGGGCGCGGGAGACCCAGTACTTC; CDR3aa: CASSDTPQGARETQYF
abundance: once; v_gene: TRBV9; j_gene: TRBJ1-5; d_gene: -; CDR3nt: TGTGCCAGCAGCCCGGACCACAATCAGCCCCAGCATTTT; CDR3aa: CASSPDHNQPQHF
abundance: -; v_gene: TRBV6-1; j_gene: TRBJ1-2; d_gene: -; CDR3nt: TGTGCCAGCAGTGAAAGGGAGAACTATGGCTACACCTTC; CDR3aa: CASSERENYGYTF
abundance: few; v_gene: TRBV7-6; j_gene: TRBJ1-6; d_gene: TRBD1; CDR3nt: TGTGCCAGCAGCCCAAGACAGGGCCCCTCTCAAGTTTCACCCCTCCACTTT; CDR3aa: CASSPRQGPSQVSPLHF
abundance: -; v_gene: TRBV10-3; j_gene: TRBJ1-2; d_gene: TRBD1; CDR3nt: TGTGCCATCAGTGAGGGACAGGAGAACTATGGCTACACCTTC; CDR3aa: CAISEGQENYGYTF
abundance: -; v_gene: TRBV13; j_gene: TRBJ2-7; d_gene: TRBD2; CDR3nt: TGTGCCAGCAGCTTATTCTCGGGGGGGCGGAACGAGCAGTACTTC; CDR3aa: CASSLFSGGRNEQYF
abundance: -; v_gene: TRBV5-1; j_gene: TRBJ2-7; d_gene: -; CDR3nt: TGCGCCAGCAGGGGCTCTCAAGAGCAGTACTTC; CDR3aa: CASRGSQEQYF
abundance: -; v_gene: TRBV6-6; j_gene: TRBJ2-1; d_gene: TRBD1; CDR3nt: TGTGCCAGCAGCCGTGACAGGGTTACGAACAATGAGCAGTTCTTC; CDR3aa: CASSRDRVTNNEQFF
abundance: -; v_gene: TRBV6-4; j_gene: TRBJ2-1; d_gene: TRBD2; CDR3nt: TGTGCCAGCAGTGGTGAGCCAGCGGGGGGCCATGAGCAGTTCTTC; CDR3aa: CASSGEPAGGHEQFF
abundance: -; v_gene: TRBV6-5; j_gene: TRBJ1-3; d_gene: -; CDR3nt: TGTGCCAGCAGGGGCTCCTTCTCTGGAAACACCATATATTTT; CDR3aa: CASRGSFSGNTIYF
abundance: -; v_gene: TRBV28; j_gene: TRBJ2-5; d_gene: -; CDR3nt: TGTGCCAGCAGTGTACAGGCGTTCCAAGAGACCCAGTACTTC; CDR3aa: CASSVQAFQETQYF
abundance: -; v_gene: TRBV2; j_gene: TRBJ2-3; d_gene: -; CDR3nt: TGTGCCAGCAGAGAGAGCACGGGCCGGGTGGTGGATACGCAGTATTTT; CDR3aa: CASRESTGRVVDTQYF
abundance: -; v_gene: TRBV5-4; j_gene: TRBJ2-3; d_gene: -; CDR3nt: TGTGCCAGCAGCTTGCCCGGGGGCCAGGATACGCAGTATTTT; CDR3aa: CASSLPGGQDTQYF
abundance: once; v_gene: TRBV27; j_gene: TRBJ2-2; d_gene: -; CDR3nt: TGTGCCAGCAGCCGCGTGGGGTGGAACGGGGAGCTGTTTTTT; CDR3aa: CASSRVGWNGELFF
abundance: -; v_gene: TRBV5-1; j_gene: TRBJ1-4; d_gene: -; CDR3nt: TGCGCCAGCAGCCGGTGGGGGCAGGTTAATGAAAAACTGTTTTTT; CDR3aa: CASSRWGQVNEKLFF
abundance: -; v_gene: TRBV10-3; j_gene: TRBJ1-2; d_gene: TRBD1; CDR3nt: TGTGCCATCAGTGAGCTACAGGGGTCTTATGGCTACACCTTC; CDR3aa: CAISELQGSYGYTF